This is a list of T cell receptor beta chains from one sample in a study of vaccination effects on CD4 cells after COVID-19. TCRdb keeps only in-frame clones here, not all; method: immunoSEQ multiplex PCR. The top ten hold 2% of the sample, which has some 35,000 clones, approximately 84% seen once. Antigen specificity for these receptors is unknown. The sample was CD4+ T cells from PBMCs cultured with HCoV-NL63 spike peptides, taken after COVID-19 vaccination. The source of these receptors is a human donor who received a COVID-19 vaccine. Some clones in this sample may be carry-over from other donors' samples. Each CDR3 is given with its conserved first and last residue. D genes are given only for firm matches. Clone size appears in some rows only: once, few, many, or a class for an expanded clone.

V gene: TRBV7-2; D gene: NA; J gene: TRBJ1-2; clone size: NA; CDR3 length: 13; CDR3 protein: CASSSYAGVGYTF; CDR3 DNA: TGTGCCAGCAGCAGTTACGCGGGGGTAGGCTACACCTTC
V gene: TRBV19; D gene: NA; J gene: TRBJ2-4; clone size: NA; CDR3 length: 17; CDR3 protein: CASSPTLRGSAKNIQYF; CDR3 DNA: TGTGCCAGTAGTCCAACCCTCAGGGGATCGGCCAAAAACATTCAGTACTTC
V gene: TRBV24-1; D gene: NA; J gene: TRBJ1-5; clone size: NA; CDR3 length: 19; CDR3 protein: CATSDWVGNVNYSNQPQHF; CDR3 DNA: TGTGCCACCAGTGACTGGGTGGGAAACGTTAACTATAGCAATCAGCCCCAGCATTTT
V gene: TRBV30; D gene: NA; J gene: TRBJ2-3; clone size: NA; CDR3 length: 15; CDR3 protein: CAWSRSRSSTDTQYF; CDR3 DNA: TGTGCCTGGAGTCGGAGCCGTTCTAGCACAGATACGCAGTATTTT
V gene: TRBV7-9; D gene: NA; J gene: TRBJ2-5; clone size: few; CDR3 length: 11; CDR3 protein: CASSFSETQYF; CDR3 DNA: TGTGCCAGCAGCTTTTCGGAGACCCAGTACTTC
V gene: TRBV4-1; D gene: NA; J gene: TRBJ1-5; clone size: NA; CDR3 length: 14; CDR3 protein: CASSQGAGVQPQHF; CDR3 DNA: TGCGCCAGCAGCCAGGGGGCGGGTGTCCAGCCCCAGCATTTT
V gene: TRBV5-4; D gene: NA; J gene: TRBJ2-3; clone size: NA; CDR3 length: 18; CDR3 protein: CASSFGLFGSGSTDTQYF; CDR3 DNA: TGTGCCAGCAGCTTTGGTCTTTTCGGCTCTGGTAGCACAGATACGCAGTATTTT
V gene: TRBV7-9; D gene: NA; J gene: TRBJ2-3; clone size: NA; CDR3 length: 15; CDR3 protein: CASRPRAENTDTQYF; CDR3 DNA: TGTGCCAGCAGACCTAGGGCAGAGAATACAGATACGCAGTATTTT
V gene: TRBV3-1/TRBV3-2; D gene: TRBD1; J gene: TRBJ1-1; clone size: NA; CDR3 length: 20; CDR3 protein: CASSQDARTGDRRSNTEAFF; CDR3 DNA: TGTGCCAGCAGCCAAGATGCCCGGACAGGGGACAGAAGATCGAACACTGAAGCTTTCTTT
V gene: TRBV5-1; D gene: NA; J gene: TRBJ1-6; clone size: NA; CDR3 length: 14; CDR3 protein: CASSLWQTNSPLHF; CDR3 DNA: TGCGCCAGCAGCTTGTGGCAGACCAATTCACCCCTCCACTTT
V gene: TRBV4-1; D gene: TRBD1; J gene: TRBJ2-5; clone size: NA; CDR3 length: 14; CDR3 protein: CASSWTGDQETQYF; CDR3 DNA: TGCGCCAGCAGCTGGACAGGGGACCAAGAGACCCAGTACTTC
V gene: TRBV19; D gene: TRBD1; J gene: TRBJ1-5; clone size: few; CDR3 length: 15; CDR3 protein: CASRPTGGLSQPQHF; CDR3 DNA: TGTGCCAGTAGACCGACAGGGGGCCTTAGTCAGCCCCAGCATTTT
V gene: TRBV15; D gene: TRBD2; J gene: TRBJ2-1; clone size: few; CDR3 length: 15; CDR3 protein: CATSRDMGLAGEQFF; CDR3 DNA: TGTGCCACCAGCAGAGACATGGGCCTAGCGGGAGAGCAGTTCTTC
V gene: TRBV9; D gene: NA; J gene: TRBJ2-2; clone size: few; CDR3 length: 14; CDR3 protein: CASSTRGGTGELFF; CDR3 DNA: TGTGCCAGCAGCACCCGGGGTGGGACCGGGGAGCTGTTTTTT
V gene: TRBV27; D gene: NA; J gene: TRBJ1-1; clone size: NA; CDR3 length: 15; CDR3 protein: CASSSRYNSGTEAFF; CDR3 DNA: TGTGCCAGCAGTTCCCGATATAATTCGGGCACTGAAGCTTTCTTT
V gene: TRBV18; D gene: NA; J gene: TRBJ1-2; clone size: once; CDR3 length: 14; CDR3 protein: CASSPQSGNYGYTF; CDR3 DNA: TGTGCCAGCTCACCACAGTCCGGAAACTATGGCTACACCTTC
V gene: TRBV18; D gene: TRBD2; J gene: TRBJ2-3; clone size: NA; CDR3 length: 15; CDR3 protein: CASSPGLAVGDTQYF; CDR3 DNA: TGTGCCAGCTCACCCGGACTAGCGGTGGGAGATACGCAGTATTTT
V gene: TRBV2; D gene: NA; J gene: TRBJ1-4; clone size: NA; CDR3 length: 12; CDR3 protein: CASSEFLEKLFF; CDR3 DNA: TGTGCCAGCAGTGAATTTCTTGAAAAACTGTTTTTT
V gene: TRBV6-5; D gene: TRBD1; J gene: TRBJ2-1; clone size: NA; CDR3 length: 15; CDR3 protein: CASTLTGSSYNEQFF; CDR3 DNA: TGTGCCAGCACCTTGACAGGGAGCTCCTACAATGAGCAGTTCTTC
V gene: TRBV6-5; D gene: NA; J gene: TRBJ1-1; clone size: NA; CDR3 length: 14; CDR3 protein: CASSLGTRNTEAFF; CDR3 DNA: TGTGCCAGCAGCCTAGGGACACGGAACACTGAAGCTTTCTTT
V gene: TRBV9; D gene: NA; J gene: TRBJ1-1; clone size: NA; CDR3 length: 12; CDR3 protein: CASGHLNTEAFF; CDR3 DNA: TGTGCCAGCGGTCATCTGAACACTGAAGCTTTCTTT
V gene: TRBV14; D gene: NA; J gene: TRBJ1-1; clone size: NA; CDR3 length: 14; CDR3 protein: CASSLGSLNTEAFF; CDR3 DNA: TGTGCCAGCAGCCTAGGGAGTTTGAACACTGAAGCTTTCTTT
V gene: TRBV6-5; D gene: NA; J gene: TRBJ1-2; clone size: NA; CDR3 length: 13; CDR3 protein: CASSYDRTYGYTF; CDR3 DNA: TGTGCCAGCAGTTACGACAGAACCTATGGCTACACCTTC